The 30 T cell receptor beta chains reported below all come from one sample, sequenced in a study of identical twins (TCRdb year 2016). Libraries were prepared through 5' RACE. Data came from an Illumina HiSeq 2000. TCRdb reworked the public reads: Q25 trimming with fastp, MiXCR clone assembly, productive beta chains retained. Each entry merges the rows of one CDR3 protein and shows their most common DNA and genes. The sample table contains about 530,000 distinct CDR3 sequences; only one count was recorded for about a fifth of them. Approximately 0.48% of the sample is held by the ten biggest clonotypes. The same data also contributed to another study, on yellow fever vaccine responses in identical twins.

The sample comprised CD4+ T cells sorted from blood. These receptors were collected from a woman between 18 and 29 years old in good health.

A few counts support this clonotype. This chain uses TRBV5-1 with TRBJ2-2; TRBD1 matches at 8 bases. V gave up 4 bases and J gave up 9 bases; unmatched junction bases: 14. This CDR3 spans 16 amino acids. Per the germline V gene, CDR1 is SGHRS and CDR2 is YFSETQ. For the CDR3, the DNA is TGCGCCAGCAGCCTATACCCGACAGGGGAAAGCTGGGAGCTGTTTTTT. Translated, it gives CASSLYPTGESWELFF.

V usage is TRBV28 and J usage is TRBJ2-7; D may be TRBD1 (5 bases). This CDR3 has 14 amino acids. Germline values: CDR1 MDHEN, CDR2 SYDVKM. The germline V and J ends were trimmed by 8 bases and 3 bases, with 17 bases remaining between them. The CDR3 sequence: CASPNRPPYYEQYV. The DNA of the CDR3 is TGTGCCAGCCCCAACAGGCCCCCTTACTACGAGCAGTACGTC.

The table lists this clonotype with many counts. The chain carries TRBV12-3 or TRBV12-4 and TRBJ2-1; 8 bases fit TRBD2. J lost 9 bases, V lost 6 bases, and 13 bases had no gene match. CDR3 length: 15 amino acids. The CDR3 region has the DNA TGTGCCAGCAGCCCCCAAGAGACTAGCGTTATTGAGCAGTTCTTC. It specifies CASSPQETSVIEQFF.

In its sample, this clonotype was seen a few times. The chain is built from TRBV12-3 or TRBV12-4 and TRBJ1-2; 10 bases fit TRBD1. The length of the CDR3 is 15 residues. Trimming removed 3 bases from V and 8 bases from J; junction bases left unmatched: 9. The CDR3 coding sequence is TGTGCCAGCAGTTTGGGAGGGACAGGGGTCGGAGGCTACACCTTC. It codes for CASSLGGTGVGGYTF.

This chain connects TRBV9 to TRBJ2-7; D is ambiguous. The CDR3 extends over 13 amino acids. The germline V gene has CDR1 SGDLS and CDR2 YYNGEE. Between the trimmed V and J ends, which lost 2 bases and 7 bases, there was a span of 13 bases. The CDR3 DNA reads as TGTGCCAGCAGCGTGAGTGGGCTGGGGGAGCAGTACTTC. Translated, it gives CASSVSGLGEQYF.

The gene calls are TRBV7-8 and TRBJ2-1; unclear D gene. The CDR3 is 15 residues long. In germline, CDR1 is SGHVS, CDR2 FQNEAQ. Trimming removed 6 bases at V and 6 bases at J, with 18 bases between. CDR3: CASRIDRFPLNEQFF. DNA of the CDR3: TGTGCCAGCAGAATAGACCGGTTCCCACTCAATGAGCAGTTCTTC.

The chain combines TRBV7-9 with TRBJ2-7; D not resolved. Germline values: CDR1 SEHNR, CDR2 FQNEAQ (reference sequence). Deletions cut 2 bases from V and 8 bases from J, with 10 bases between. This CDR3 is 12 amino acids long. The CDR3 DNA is TGTGCCAGCAGCTTATCGGCCCCCCAGCAGTACTTC. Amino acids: CASSLSAPQQYF. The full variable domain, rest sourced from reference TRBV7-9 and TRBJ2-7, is DTGVSQNPRHKITKRGQNVTFRCDPISEHNRLYWYRQTLGQGPEFLTYFQNEAQLEKSRLLSDRFSAERPKGSFSTLEIQRTEQGDSAMYLCASSLSAPQQYFGPGTRLTVT.

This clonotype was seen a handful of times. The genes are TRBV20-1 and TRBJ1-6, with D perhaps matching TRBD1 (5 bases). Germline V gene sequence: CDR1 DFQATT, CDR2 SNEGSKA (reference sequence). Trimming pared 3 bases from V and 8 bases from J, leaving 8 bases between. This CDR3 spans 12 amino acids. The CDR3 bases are TGCAGTGCTAGTTCGGGGGATTCACCCCTCCACTTT. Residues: CSASSGDSPLHF.

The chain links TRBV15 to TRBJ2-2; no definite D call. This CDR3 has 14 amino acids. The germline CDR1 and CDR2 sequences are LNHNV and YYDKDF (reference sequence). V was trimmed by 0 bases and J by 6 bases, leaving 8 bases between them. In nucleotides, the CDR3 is TGTGCCACCAGCAGAGACGCGTACGCCGGGGAGCTGTTTTTT. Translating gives CATSRDAYAGELFF.

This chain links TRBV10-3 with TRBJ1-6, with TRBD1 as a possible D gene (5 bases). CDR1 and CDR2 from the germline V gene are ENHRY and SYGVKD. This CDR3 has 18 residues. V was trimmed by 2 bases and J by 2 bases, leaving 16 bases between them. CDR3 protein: CAISEGAGGFAYNSPLHF. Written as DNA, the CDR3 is TGTGCCATCAGTGAGGGGGCCGGGGGATTTGCCTATAATTCACCCCTCCACTTT.

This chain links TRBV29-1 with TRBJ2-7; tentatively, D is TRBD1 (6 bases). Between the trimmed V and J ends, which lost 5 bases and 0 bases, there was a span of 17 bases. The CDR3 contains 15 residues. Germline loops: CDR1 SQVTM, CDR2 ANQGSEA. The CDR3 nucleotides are TGCAGCGTTCAAAGGACAGTCGCGCACTCCTACGAGCAGTACGTC. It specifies CSVQRTVAHSYEQYV.

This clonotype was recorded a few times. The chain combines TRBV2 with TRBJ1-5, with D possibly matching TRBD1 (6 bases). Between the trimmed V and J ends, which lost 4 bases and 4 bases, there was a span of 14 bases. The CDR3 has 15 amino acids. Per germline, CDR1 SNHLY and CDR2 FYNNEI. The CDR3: CASSGSVTGNQPQHF. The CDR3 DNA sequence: TGTGCCAGCAGTGGTAGCGTGACAGGAAATCAGCCCCAGCATTTT.

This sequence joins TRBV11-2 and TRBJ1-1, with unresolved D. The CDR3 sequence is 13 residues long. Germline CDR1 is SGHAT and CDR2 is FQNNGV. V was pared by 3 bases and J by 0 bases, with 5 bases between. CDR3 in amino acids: CASSLHMNTEAFF. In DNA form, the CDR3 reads TGTGCCAGCAGCTTGCACATGAACACTGAAGCTTTCTTT.

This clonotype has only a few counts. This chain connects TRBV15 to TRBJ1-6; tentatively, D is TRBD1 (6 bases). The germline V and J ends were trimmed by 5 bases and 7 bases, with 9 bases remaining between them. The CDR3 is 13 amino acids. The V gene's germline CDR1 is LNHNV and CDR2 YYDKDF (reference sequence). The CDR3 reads CATSGQRNSPLHF. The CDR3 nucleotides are TGTGCCACCAGCGGACAGCGGAATTCACCCCTCCACTTT.

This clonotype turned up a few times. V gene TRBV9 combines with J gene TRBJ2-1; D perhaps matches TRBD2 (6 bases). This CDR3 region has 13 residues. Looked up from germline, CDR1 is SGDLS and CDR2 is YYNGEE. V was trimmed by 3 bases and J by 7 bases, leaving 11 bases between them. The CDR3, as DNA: TGTGCCAGCAGCGCGGTGGGGGGTAATGAGCAGTTCTTC. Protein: CASSAVGGNEQFF.

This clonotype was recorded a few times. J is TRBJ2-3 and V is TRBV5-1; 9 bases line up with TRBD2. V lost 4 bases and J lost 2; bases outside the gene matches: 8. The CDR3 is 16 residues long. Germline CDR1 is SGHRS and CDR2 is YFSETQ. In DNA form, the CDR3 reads TGCGCCAGCAGCCGCGAAAGCGGGGGGAACACAGATACGCAGTATTTT. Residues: CASSRESGGNTDTQYF.

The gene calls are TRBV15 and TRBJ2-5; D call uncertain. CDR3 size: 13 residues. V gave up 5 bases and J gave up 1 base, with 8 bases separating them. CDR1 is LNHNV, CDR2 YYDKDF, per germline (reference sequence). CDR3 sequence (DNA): TGTGCCACCAGCTTCGGAGTCCAAGAGACCCAGTACTTC. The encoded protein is CATSFGVQETQYF.

This chain's CDR3 is CSARKSPQSETQYF. CDR3 sequence (DNA): TGCAGTGCTAGAAAATCCCCCCAGTCAGAGACCCAGTACTTC. This chain links TRBV20-1 with TRBJ2-5; D gene unclear. This CDR3 comprises 14 residues. The germline V gene has CDR1 DFQATT and CDR2 SNEGSKA (reference sequence). The V end was cut by 2 bases, the J end by 4 bases, with 14 bases between.

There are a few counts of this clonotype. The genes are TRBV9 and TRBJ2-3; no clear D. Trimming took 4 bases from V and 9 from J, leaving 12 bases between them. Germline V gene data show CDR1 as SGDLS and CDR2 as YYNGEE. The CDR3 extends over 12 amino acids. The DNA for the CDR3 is TGTGCCAGCAGCACCCGACCTGACACGCAGTATTTT. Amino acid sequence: CASSTRPDTQYF.

The CDR3 protein is CASRSGGARDTQYF. DNA for the CDR3: TGTGCCAGCCGGTCAGGGGGGGCCAGAGATACGCAGTATTTT. V is TRBV6-1 and J is TRBJ2-3; either TRBD1 or TRBD2 may fit D (7 bases each). The CDR3 runs 14 residues. V was cut by 8 bases and J by 5 bases, with 17 bases left in between. Germline values: CDR1 MNHNS, CDR2 SASEGT.

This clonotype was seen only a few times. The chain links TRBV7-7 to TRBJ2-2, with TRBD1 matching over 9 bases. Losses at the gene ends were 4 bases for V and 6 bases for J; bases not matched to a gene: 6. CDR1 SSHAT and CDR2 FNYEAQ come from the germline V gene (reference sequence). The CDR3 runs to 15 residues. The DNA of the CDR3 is TGTGCCAGCAGCTATGGGACAGGGTCGGCCGGGGAGCTGTTTTTT. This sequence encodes CASSYGTGSAGELFF.

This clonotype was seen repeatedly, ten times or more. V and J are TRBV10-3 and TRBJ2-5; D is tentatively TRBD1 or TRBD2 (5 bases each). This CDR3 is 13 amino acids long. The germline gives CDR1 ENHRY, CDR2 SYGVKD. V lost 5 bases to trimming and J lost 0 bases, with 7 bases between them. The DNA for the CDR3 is TGTGCCATCAGTCGGGGCCACCAAGAGACCCAGTACTTC. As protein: CAISRGHQETQYF.

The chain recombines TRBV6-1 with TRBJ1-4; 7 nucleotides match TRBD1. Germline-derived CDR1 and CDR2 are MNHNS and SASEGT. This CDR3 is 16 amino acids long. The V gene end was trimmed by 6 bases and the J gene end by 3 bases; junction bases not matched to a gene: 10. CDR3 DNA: TGTGCCAGCAGCCCCGGTTCAGGGACAGCTAATGAAAAACTGTTTTTT. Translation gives CASSPGSGTANEKLFF.

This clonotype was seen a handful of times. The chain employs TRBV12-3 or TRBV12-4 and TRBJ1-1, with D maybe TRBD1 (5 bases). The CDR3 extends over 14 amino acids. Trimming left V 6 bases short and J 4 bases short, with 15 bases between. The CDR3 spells CASRSAWDGTEAFF. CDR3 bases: TGTGCCAGCAGGTCCGCCTGGGACGGCACTGAAGCTTTCTTT.

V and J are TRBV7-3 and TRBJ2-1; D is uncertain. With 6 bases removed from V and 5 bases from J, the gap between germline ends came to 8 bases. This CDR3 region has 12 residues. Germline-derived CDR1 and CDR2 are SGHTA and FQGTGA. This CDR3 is CASRGWDNEQFF. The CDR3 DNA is TGTGCCAGCAGGGGTTGGGACAATGAGCAGTTCTTC.

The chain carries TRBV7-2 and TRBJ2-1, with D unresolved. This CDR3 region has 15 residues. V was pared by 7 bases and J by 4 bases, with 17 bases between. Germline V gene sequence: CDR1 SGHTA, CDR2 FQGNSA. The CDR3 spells CASTPPGSIYNEQFF. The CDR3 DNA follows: TGTGCCAGCACCCCACCCGGGTCCATTTACAATGAGCAGTTCTTC.

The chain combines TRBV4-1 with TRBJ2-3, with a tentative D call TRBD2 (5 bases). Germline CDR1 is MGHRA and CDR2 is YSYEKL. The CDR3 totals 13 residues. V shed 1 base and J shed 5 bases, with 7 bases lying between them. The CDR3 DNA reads TGCGCCAGCAGCCAAGGGGCGGGAGATACGCAGTATTTT. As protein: CASSQGAGDTQYF.

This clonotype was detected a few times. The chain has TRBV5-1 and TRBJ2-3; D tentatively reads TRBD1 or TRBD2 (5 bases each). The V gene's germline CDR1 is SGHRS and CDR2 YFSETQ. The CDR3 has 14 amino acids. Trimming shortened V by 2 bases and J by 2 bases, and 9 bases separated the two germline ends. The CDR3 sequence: CASSFGGVTDTQYF. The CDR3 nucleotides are TGCGCCAGCAGCTTTGGGGGAGTCACAGATACGCAGTATTTT. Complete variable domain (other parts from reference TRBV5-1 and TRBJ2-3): KAGVTQTPRYLIKTRGQQVTLSCSPISGHRSVSWYQQTPGQGLQFLFEYFSETQRNKGNFPGRFSGRQFSNSRSEMNVSTLELGDSALYLCASSFGGVTDTQYFGPGTRLTVL.

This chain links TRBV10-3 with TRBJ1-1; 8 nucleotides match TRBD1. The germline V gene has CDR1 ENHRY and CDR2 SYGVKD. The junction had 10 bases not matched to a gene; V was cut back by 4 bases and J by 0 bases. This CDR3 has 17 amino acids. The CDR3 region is CAISARPGTGLNTEAFF. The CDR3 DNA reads TGTGCCATCAGTGCCCGTCCCGGGACAGGACTGAACACTGAAGCTTTCTTT.

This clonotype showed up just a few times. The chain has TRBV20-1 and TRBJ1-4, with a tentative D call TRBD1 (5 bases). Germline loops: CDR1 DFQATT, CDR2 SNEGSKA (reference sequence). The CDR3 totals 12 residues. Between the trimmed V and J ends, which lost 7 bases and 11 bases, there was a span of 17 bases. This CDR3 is CSVLALGDKLFF. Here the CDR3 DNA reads TGCAGTGTCCTGGCCTTGGGGGACAAACTGTTTTTT.